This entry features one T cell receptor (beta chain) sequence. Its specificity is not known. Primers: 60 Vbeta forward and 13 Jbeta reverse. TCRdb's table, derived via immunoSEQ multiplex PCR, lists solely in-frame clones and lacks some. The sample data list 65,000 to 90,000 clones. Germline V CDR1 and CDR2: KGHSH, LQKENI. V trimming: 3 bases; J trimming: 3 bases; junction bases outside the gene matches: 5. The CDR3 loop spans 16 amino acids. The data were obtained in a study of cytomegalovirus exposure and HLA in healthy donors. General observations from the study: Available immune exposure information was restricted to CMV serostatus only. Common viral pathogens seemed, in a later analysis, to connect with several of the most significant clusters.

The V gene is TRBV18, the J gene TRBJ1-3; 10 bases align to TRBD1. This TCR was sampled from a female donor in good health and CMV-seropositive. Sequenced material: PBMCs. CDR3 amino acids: CASSPRDRGHGNTIYF. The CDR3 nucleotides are TGTGCCAGCTCACCCCGAGACAGGGGGCATGGAAACACCATATATTTT.